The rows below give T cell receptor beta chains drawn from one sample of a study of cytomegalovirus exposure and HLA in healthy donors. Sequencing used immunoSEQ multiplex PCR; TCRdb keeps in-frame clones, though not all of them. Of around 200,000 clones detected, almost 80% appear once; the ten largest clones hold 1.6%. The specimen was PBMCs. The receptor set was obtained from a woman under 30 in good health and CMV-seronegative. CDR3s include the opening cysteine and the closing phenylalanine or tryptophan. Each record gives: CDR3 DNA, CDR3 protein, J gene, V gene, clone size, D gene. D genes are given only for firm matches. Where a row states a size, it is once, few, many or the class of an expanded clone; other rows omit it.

CDR3 DNA: TGTGCCAGTAGTATGGCAGACTATGGCTACACCTTC; CDR3 protein: CASSMADYGYTF; J gene: TRBJ1-2; V gene: TRBV19; clone size: NA; D gene: NA
CDR3 DNA: TGTGCCAGCAAGACACCCCCCTCTGGAAACACCATATATTTT; CDR3 protein: CASKTPPSGNTIYF; J gene: TRBJ1-3; V gene: TRBV6-1; clone size: NA; D gene: NA
CDR3 DNA: TGTGCCAGCAGCCCGGTCCGGGTAAATAATGAAAAACTGTTTTTT; CDR3 protein: CASSPVRVNNEKLFF; J gene: TRBJ1-4; V gene: TRBV7-8; clone size: NA; D gene: NA
CDR3 DNA: TGTGCCAGCAGGGTCGAGACAGTCGCTGAAGCTTTCTTT; CDR3 protein: CASRVETVAEAFF; J gene: TRBJ1-1; V gene: TRBV28; clone size: NA; D gene: NA
CDR3 DNA: TGTGCCAGCAGTCCCATCAGGGGGCTCTTGGGCACTGAAGCTTTCTTT; CDR3 protein: CASSPIRGLLGTEAFF; J gene: TRBJ1-1; V gene: TRBV28; clone size: NA; D gene: TRBD1
CDR3 DNA: TGTGCCAGCAGCCCCAGATCTCTAGCGGGGTGGGAGACCCAGTACTTC; CDR3 protein: CASSPRSLAGWETQYF; J gene: TRBJ2-5; V gene: TRBV7-8; clone size: NA; D gene: TRBD2
CDR3 DNA: TGTGCCAGCAGCTTTGGTAAACAGGGGATATCCTACGAGCAGTACTTC; CDR3 protein: CASSFGKQGISYEQYF; J gene: TRBJ2-7; V gene: TRBV13; clone size: NA; D gene: TRBD1
CDR3 DNA: TGTGCCAGCTCAACGGACAGGGGCACTGAAGCTTTCTTT; CDR3 protein: CASSTDRGTEAFF; J gene: TRBJ1-1; V gene: TRBV18; clone size: NA; D gene: TRBD1
CDR3 DNA: TGTGCCAGCAGTTTAGCAGGGGATGGCAATCAGCCCCAGCATTTT; CDR3 protein: CASSLAGDGNQPQHF; J gene: TRBJ1-5; V gene: TRBV28; clone size: few; D gene: NA
CDR3 DNA: TGTGCCAGCAGCTTGGCGGGACTCTACGAGCAGTACTTC; CDR3 protein: CASSLAGLYEQYF; J gene: TRBJ2-7; V gene: TRBV7-2; clone size: NA; D gene: NA
CDR3 DNA: TGTGCCAGCATCATTATACTTAGACAGCCCACAGATACGCAGTATTTT; CDR3 protein: CASIIILRQPTDTQYF; J gene: TRBJ2-3; V gene: TRBV5-8; clone size: NA; D gene: NA
CDR3 DNA: TGCAGCGTTCCCCCGGCGGTTGCCCTCGCTGAAGCTTTCTTT; CDR3 protein: CSVPPAVALAEAFF; J gene: TRBJ1-1; V gene: TRBV29-1; clone size: NA; D gene: NA
CDR3 DNA: TGTGCCAGCACCACCGGACTAGCGGGGCCCAATGAGCAGTTCTTC; CDR3 protein: CASTTGLAGPNEQFF; J gene: TRBJ2-1; V gene: TRBV9; clone size: few; D gene: TRBD2
CDR3 DNA: TGTGCCAGCAGTGAGCTTAACCTCCGGGACAGGGTTCCCGAAGCTTTCTTT; CDR3 protein: CASSELNLRDRVPEAFF; J gene: TRBJ1-1; V gene: TRBV2; clone size: NA; D gene: TRBD1
CDR3 DNA: TGCGCCAGCAGTAACTCGACAGGGCCCTCCTACGAGCAGTACTTC; CDR3 protein: CASSNSTGPSYEQYF; J gene: TRBJ2-7; V gene: TRBV10-1; clone size: NA; D gene: TRBD1
CDR3 DNA: TGTGCCAGTACTTCCTATAGCAATCAGCCCCAGCATTTT; CDR3 protein: CASTSYSNQPQHF; J gene: TRBJ1-5; V gene: TRBV19; clone size: once; D gene: NA
CDR3 DNA: TGTGCCAGCACGGCAGGGGGGAACTATGGCTACACCTTC; CDR3 protein: CASTAGGNYGYTF; J gene: TRBJ1-2; V gene: TRBV28; clone size: NA; D gene: TRBD1
CDR3 DNA: TGCGCCAGCAGCTTCCCAGAAACAAACACCGGGGAGCTGTTTTTT; CDR3 protein: CASSFPETNTGELFF; J gene: TRBJ2-2; V gene: TRBV5-1; clone size: once; D gene: NA
CDR3 DNA: TGTGCCAGCAGCTACCGGGTTCCACAGGGGACCCAGTACTTC; CDR3 protein: CASSYRVPQGTQYF; J gene: TRBJ2-5; V gene: TRBV7-2; clone size: few; D gene: NA
CDR3 DNA: TGTGCCAGCAGGGCGGGACGGAAGAACACCGGGGAGCTGTTTTTT; CDR3 protein: CASRAGRKNTGELFF; J gene: TRBJ2-2; V gene: TRBV2; clone size: few; D gene: NA
CDR3 DNA: TGTGCCAGCAGATCCCCACAGGGATCGATGAACACTGAAGCTTTCTTT; CDR3 protein: CASRSPQGSMNTEAFF; J gene: TRBJ1-1; V gene: TRBV28; clone size: NA; D gene: NA
CDR3 DNA: TGTGCCAGCAGCCCGAGCCTAGAGGGAAACACTGAAGCTTTCTTT; CDR3 protein: CASSPSLEGNTEAFF; J gene: TRBJ1-1; V gene: TRBV9; clone size: NA; D gene: NA
CDR3 DNA: TGTGCCAGCAGTGAATTTCTGAGCGATCGCCCCGGAAACACCATATATTTT; CDR3 protein: CASSEFLSDRPGNTIYF; J gene: TRBJ1-3; V gene: TRBV25-1; clone size: NA; D gene: NA
CDR3 DNA: TGTGCCAGCACCTCCCAGGGGACCTTGAACACTGAAGCTTTCTTT; CDR3 protein: CASTSQGTLNTEAFF; J gene: TRBJ1-1; V gene: TRBV11-2; clone size: NA; D gene: NA
CDR3 DNA: TGTGCCAGCAGTGAAGCGCTTAGGACAGGCGGCTACACCTTC; CDR3 protein: CASSEALRTGGYTF; J gene: TRBJ1-2; V gene: TRBV2; clone size: NA; D gene: TRBD1
CDR3 DNA: TGTGCCAGCAGTTTATGGGGGGATAGTAATTCACCCCTCCACTTT; CDR3 protein: CASSLWGDSNSPLHF; J gene: TRBJ1-6; V gene: TRBV27; clone size: NA; D gene: NA
CDR3 DNA: TGTGCCGTCGGAGACTCCTCGGGCGGGGAGCTGTTTTTT; CDR3 protein: CAVGDSSGGELFF; J gene: TRBJ2-2; V gene: TRBV2; clone size: once; D gene: NA
CDR3 DNA: TGTGCCAGCAGGTCTGGGAGGAACCAGGGGGCGGTTGAGACCCAGTACTTC; CDR3 protein: CASRSGRNQGAVETQYF; J gene: TRBJ2-5; V gene: TRBV28; clone size: NA; D gene: TRBD1
CDR3 DNA: TGTGCCATCGGAGGGTACAGGGGTTTTTCGGACACTGAAGCTTTCTTT; CDR3 protein: CAIGGYRGFSDTEAFF; J gene: TRBJ1-1; V gene: TRBV10-3; clone size: once; D gene: TRBD1
CDR3 DNA: TGTGCCAGCAGCGTTGACGGTGGAGGTGGTGGCTACACCTTC; CDR3 protein: CASSVDGGGGGYTF; J gene: TRBJ1-2; V gene: TRBV9; clone size: NA; D gene: NA
CDR3 DNA: TGTGCCAGCAGCCCCGACAGGGGATATAGCAATCAGCCCCAGCATTTT; CDR3 protein: CASSPDRGYSNQPQHF; J gene: TRBJ1-5; V gene: TRBV2; clone size: NA; D gene: TRBD1
CDR3 DNA: TGCGCCAGCAGCCAGTCACCGAGGGAGACTAGCACAGATACGCAGTATTTT; CDR3 protein: CASSQSPRETSTDTQYF; J gene: TRBJ2-3; V gene: TRBV4-3; clone size: NA; D gene: NA
CDR3 DNA: TGTGCCTGGAATGAGGGTTTAACACCCCTCCACTTT; CDR3 protein: CAWNEGLTPLHF; J gene: TRBJ1-6; V gene: TRBV30; clone size: NA; D gene: NA
CDR3 DNA: TGTGCCAGCAGTTTTACAGGGGGCGAGTGGGAATCTGAAGCTTTCTTT; CDR3 protein: CASSFTGGEWESEAFF; J gene: TRBJ1-1; V gene: TRBV28; clone size: NA; D gene: TRBD1
CDR3 DNA: TGTGCCAGCAGTCCACAGATCTCTGGGGCCAACGTCCTGACTTTC; CDR3 protein: CASSPQISGANVLTF; J gene: TRBJ2-6; V gene: TRBV6-5; clone size: few; D gene: NA
CDR3 DNA: TGCGCCAGCAGCTTAGCCTATGACAGGGGGCTCGGTAATGAAAAACTGTTTTTT; CDR3 protein: CASSLAYDRGLGNEKLFF; J gene: TRBJ1-4; V gene: TRBV5-1; clone size: once; D gene: TRBD1